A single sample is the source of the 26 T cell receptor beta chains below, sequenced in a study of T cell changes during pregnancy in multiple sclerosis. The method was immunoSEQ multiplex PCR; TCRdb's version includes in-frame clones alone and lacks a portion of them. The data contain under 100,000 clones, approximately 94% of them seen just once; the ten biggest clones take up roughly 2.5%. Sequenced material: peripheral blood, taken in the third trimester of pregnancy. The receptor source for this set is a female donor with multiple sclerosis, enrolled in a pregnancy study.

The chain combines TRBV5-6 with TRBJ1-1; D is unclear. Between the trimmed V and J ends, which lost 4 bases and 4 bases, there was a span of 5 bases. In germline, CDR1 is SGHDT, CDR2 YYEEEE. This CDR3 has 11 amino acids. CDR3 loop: CASSRGTEAFF. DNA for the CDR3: TGTGCCAGCAGCCGGGGCACTGAAGCTTTCTTT.

This CDR3 reads CASSQTSDRLRIYGYTF. DNA of the CDR3: TGTGCCAGCAGCCAAACCTCGGACAGACTGAGAATCTATGGCTACACCTTC. The chain employs TRBV4-2 and TRBJ1-2, with a weak D call TRBD1 (6 bases). There are 17 residues in the CDR3. Germline V gene data show CDR1 as LGHNA and CDR2 as YNFKEQ. The V gene lost 2 bases and the J gene lost 4 bases, with 20 bases spanning the gap.

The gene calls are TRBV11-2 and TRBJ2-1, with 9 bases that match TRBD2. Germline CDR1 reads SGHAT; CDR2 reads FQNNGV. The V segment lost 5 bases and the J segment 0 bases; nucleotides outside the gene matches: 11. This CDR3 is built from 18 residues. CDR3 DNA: TGTGCCAGCAGCCGGCGGCTAGCGGGGTCTAGCTCCTACAATGAGCAGTTCTTC. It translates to CASSRRLAGSSSYNEQFF.

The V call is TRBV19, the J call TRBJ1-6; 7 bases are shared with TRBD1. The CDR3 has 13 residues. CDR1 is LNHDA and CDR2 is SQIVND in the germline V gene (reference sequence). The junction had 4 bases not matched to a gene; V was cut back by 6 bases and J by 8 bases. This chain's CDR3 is CASSQGGHSPLHF. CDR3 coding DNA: TGTGCCAGTAGCCAAGGGGGCCATTCACCCCTCCACTTT.

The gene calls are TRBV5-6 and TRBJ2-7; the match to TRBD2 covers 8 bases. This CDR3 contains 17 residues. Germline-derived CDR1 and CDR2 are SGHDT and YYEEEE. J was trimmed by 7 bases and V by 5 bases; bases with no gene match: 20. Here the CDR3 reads CASSPRSLAGPRGEQYF. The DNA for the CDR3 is TGTGCCAGCAGTCCCCGGTCGCTAGCGGGCCCTCGGGGGGAGCAGTACTTC.

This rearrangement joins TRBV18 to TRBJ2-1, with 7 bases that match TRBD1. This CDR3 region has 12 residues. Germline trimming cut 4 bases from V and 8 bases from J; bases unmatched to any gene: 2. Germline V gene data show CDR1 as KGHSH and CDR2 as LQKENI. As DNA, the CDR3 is TGTGCCAGCTCACGGGACAGCGATGAGCAGTTCTTC. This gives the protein CASSRDSDEQFF.

CDR3 nucleotides: TGTGCCACCAGCACCGCGGGGGATCGGACAGCAACTAATGAAAAACTGTTTTTT. It encodes CATSTAGDRTATNEKLFF. The chain has TRBV15 and TRBJ1-4; perhaps TRBD1 as D (6 bases). The germline V and J ends were trimmed by 4 bases and 0 bases, with 18 bases remaining between them. CDR3 length: 18 residues. Per germline, CDR1 LNHNV and CDR2 YYDKDF (reference sequence).

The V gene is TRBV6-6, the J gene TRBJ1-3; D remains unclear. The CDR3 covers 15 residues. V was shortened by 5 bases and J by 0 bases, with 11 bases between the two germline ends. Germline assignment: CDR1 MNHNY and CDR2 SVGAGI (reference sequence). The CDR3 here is CASSPDGISGNTIYF. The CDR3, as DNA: TGTGCCAGCAGTCCCGACGGGATCTCTGGAAACACCATATATTTT.

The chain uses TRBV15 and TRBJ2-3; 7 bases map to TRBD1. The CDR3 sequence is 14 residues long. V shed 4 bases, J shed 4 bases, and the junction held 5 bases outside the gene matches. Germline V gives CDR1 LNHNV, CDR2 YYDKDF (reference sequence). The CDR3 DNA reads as TGTGCCACCAGCATACAGGGGACCGCAGATACGCAGTATTTT. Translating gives CATSIQGTADTQYF.

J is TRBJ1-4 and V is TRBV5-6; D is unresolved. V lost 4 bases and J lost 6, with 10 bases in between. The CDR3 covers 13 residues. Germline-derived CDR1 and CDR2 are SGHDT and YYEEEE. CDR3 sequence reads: CASSLLDYEKLFF. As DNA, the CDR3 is TGTGCCAGCAGCCTACTGGACTATGAAAAACTGTTTTTT.

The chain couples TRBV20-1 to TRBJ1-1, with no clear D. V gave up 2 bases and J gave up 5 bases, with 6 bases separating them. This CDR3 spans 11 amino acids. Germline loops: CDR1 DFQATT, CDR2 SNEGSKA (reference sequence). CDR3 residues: CSARTETEAFF. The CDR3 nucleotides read TGCAGTGCTAGAACGGAGACTGAAGCTTTCTTT.

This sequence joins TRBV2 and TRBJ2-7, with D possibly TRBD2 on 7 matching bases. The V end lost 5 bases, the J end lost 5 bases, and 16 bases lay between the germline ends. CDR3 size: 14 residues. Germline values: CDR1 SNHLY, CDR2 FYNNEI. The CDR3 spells CASSPFRGGDEQYF. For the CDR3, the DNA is TGTGCCAGCAGTCCCTTTAGGGGGGGTGACGAGCAGTACTTC. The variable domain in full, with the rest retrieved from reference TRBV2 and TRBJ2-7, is EPEVTQTPSHQVTQMGQEVILRCVPISNHLYFYWYRQILGQKVEFLVSFYNNEISEKSEIFDDQFSVERPDGSNFTLKIRSTKLEDSAMYFCASSPFRGGDEQYFGPGTRLTVT.

The CDR3 loop is CASSLRQTYEQYF. For the CDR3, the DNA is TGTGCCAGCAGTTTACGACAGACCTACGAGCAGTACTTC. The chain has TRBV27 and TRBJ2-7; D is perhaps TRBD1 (5 bases). The CDR3 runs 13 residues. V was cut by 2 bases and J by 2 bases, with 7 bases left in between. CDR1 and CDR2 from the germline V gene are MNHEY and SMNVEV (reference sequence).

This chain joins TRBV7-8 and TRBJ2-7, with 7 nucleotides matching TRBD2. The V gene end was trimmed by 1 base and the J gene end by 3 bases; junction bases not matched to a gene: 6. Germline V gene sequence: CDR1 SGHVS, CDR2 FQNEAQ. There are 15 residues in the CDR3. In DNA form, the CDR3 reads TGTGCCAGCAGCTTAGATCGGCTAGCGGACTACGAGCAGTACTTC. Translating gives CASSLDRLADYEQYF. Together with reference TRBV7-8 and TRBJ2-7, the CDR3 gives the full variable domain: GAGVSQSPRYKVAKRGQDVALRCDPISGHVSLFWYQQALGQGPEFLTYFQNEAQLDKSGLPSDRFFAERPEGSVSTLKIQRTQQEDSAVYLCASSLDRLADYEQYFGPGTRLTVT.

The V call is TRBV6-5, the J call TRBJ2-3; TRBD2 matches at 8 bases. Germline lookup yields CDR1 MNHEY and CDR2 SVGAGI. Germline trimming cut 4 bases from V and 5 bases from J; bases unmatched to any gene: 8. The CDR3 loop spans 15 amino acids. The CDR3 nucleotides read TGTGCCAGCAGTTCGATAGCGGGGTGGGTAGATACGCAGTATTTT. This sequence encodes CASSSIAGWVDTQYF.

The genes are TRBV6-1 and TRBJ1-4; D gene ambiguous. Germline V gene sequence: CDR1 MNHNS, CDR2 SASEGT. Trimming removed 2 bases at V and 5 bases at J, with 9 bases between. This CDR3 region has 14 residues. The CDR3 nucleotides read TGTGCCAGCAGTGAAACCCTGGGCAATGAAAAACTGTTTTTT. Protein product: CASSETLGNEKLFF.

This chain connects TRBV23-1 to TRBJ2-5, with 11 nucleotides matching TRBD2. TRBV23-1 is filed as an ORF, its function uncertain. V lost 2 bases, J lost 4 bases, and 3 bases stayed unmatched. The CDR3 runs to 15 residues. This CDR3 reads CASSQTSGGGETQYF. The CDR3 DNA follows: TGCGCCAGCAGTCAAACTAGCGGGGGAGGAGAGACCCAGTACTTC.

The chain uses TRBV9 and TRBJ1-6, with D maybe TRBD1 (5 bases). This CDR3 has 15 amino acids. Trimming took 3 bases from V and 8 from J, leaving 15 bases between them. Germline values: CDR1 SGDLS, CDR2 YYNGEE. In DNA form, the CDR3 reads TGTGCCAGCAGCGCGATTGCGGCGGGGGATTCACCCCTCCACTTT. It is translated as CASSAIAAGDSPLHF.

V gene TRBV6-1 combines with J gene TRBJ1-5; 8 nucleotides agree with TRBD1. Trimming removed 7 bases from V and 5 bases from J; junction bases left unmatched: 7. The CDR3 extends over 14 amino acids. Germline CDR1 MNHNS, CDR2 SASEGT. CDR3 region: CASIKDRVDQPQHF. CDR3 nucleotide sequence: TGTGCCAGCATTAAGGACAGGGTGGATCAGCCCCAGCATTTT.

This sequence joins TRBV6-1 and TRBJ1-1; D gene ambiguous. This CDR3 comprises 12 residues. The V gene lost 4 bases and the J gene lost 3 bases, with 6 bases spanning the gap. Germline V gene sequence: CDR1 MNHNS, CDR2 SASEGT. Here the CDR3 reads CASSAVYTEAFF. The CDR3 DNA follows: TGTGCCAGCAGTGCGGTTTACACTGAAGCTTTCTTT.

CDR3 amino acids: CASSTGGSTDTQYF. The DNA for the CDR3 is TGTGCCAGCAGTACCGGGGGAAGCACAGATACGCAGTATTTT. The chain carries TRBV5-4 and TRBJ2-3, with D tentatively TRBD2 (6 bases). Looked up from germline, CDR1 is SGHNT and CDR2 is YYREEE (reference sequence). Trimming removed 5 bases at V and 0 bases at J, with 10 bases between. The CDR3 runs 14 residues.

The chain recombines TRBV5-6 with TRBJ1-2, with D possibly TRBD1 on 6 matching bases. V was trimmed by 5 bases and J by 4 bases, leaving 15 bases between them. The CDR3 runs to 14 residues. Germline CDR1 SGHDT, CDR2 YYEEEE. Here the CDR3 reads CASRSYREFYGYTF. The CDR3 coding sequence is TGTGCCAGCAGGTCATACAGGGAATTCTATGGCTACACCTTC.

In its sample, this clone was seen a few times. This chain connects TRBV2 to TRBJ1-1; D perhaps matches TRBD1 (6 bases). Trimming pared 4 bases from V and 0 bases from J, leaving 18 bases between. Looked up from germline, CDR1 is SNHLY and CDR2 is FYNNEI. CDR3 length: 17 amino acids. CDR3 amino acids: CASSVDSWTAMNTEAFF. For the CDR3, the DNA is TGTGCCAGCAGTGTTGACTCCTGGACAGCAATGAACACTGAAGCTTTCTTT.

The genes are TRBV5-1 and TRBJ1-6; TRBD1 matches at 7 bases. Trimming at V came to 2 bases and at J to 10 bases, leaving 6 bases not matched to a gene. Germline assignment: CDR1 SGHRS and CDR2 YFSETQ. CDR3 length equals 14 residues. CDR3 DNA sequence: TGCGCCAGCAGCTTTTACAGGGGTGACTCACCCCTCCACTTT. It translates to CASSFYRGDSPLHF.

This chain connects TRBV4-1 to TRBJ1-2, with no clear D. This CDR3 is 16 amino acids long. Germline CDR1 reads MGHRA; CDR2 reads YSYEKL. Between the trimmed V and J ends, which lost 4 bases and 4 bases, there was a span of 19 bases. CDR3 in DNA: TGCGCCAGCAGCCCGGATGGGTACGGGATGCCCTATGGCTACACCTTC. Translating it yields CASSPDGYGMPYGYTF.

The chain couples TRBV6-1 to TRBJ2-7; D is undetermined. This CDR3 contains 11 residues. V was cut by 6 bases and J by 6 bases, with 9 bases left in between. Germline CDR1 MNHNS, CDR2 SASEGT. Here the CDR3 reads CASSGRREQYF. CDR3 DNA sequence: TGTGCCAGCAGCGGTCGCCGCGAGCAGTACTTC.